Following are 20 T cell receptor beta chains from one sample sequenced in a study of chemoradiotherapy in HPV16-positive cancers. Libraries were prepared by immunoSEQ multiplex PCR; TCRdb keeps only in-frame clonotypes and omits some of them. The sample has roughly 12,000 clones, around 62% seen once. Collection took place from a patient who underwent chemoradiotherapy. Receptors originate from a human donor with HPV-associated anogenital cancer.

A few counts support this clone. The chain carries TRBV9 and TRBJ1-3; D unresolved. The germline V gene has CDR1 SGDLS and CDR2 YYNGEE. This CDR3 is 13 amino acids long. V lost 0 bases, J lost 11 bases, and 12 bases lay in between. The CDR3 DNA is TGTGCCAGCAGCGTAGCCGAGGGCAAGCCCATATATTTT. It is translated as CASSVAEGKPIYF. The whole variable domain, remainder taken from reference TRBV9 and TRBJ1-3, is DSGVTQTPKHLITATGQRVTLRCSPRSGDLSVYWYQQSLDQGLQFLIQYYNGEERAKGNILERFSAQQFPDLHSELNLSSLELGDSALYFCASSVAEGKPIYFGEGSWLTVV.

The rearrangement links TRBV2 to TRBJ1-4; D ambiguous. The CDR3 length is 15 residues. With 6 bases removed from V and 5 bases from J, the gap between germline ends came to 16 bases. CDR1 and CDR2 from the germline V gene are SNHLY and FYNNEI. In nucleotides, the CDR3 is TGTGCCAGCAGGTACAAGGAGGGATTCAATGAAAAACTGTTTTTT. Protein: CASRYKEGFNEKLFF. Full variable domain (rest looked up from reference TRBV2 and TRBJ1-4): EPEVTQTPSHQVTQMGQEVILRCVPISNHLYFYWYRQILGQKVEFLVSFYNNEISEKSEIFDDQFSVERPDGSNFTLKIRSTKLEDSAMYFCASRYKEGFNEKLFFGSGTQLSVL.

This chain joins TRBV27 and TRBJ1-2, with TRBD1 matching 7 bases. CDR1 MNHEY and CDR2 SMNVEV come from the germline V gene (reference sequence). The CDR3 has 17 amino acids. Unmatched junction bases numbered 9, after V lost 1 base and J lost 1 base. The CDR3 region is CASSLFPTGAGNYGYTF. For the CDR3, the DNA is TGTGCCAGCAGTTTATTCCCCACAGGGGCCGGTAACTATGGCTACACCTTC.

A few counts support this clone. The junction does not match germline at one end; this may be a read error. The chain couples TRBV7-7 to TRBJ2-1; 8 bases align to TRBD2. The germline CDR1 and CDR2 sequences are SSHAT and FNYEAQ (reference sequence). This CDR3 region has 14 residues. The CDR3 DNA reads as TGTGCTAGCAGCCCCAGCGGGAGCTTCAATGAGCAGTTCTTC. This codes for CASSPSGSFNEQFF.

The chain couples TRBV6-1 to TRBJ1-1; tentative D call: TRBD1 (6 bases). The CDR3 consists of 13 residues. With 7 bases removed from V and 1 base from J, the gap between germline ends came to 10 bases. Germline lookup yields CDR1 MNHNS and CDR2 SASEGT. The CDR3 bases are TGTGCCAGCAAAATGACAGGGAACACTGAAGCTTTCTTT. This encodes CASKMTGNTEAFF.

The chain uses TRBV9 and TRBJ2-2; 7 bases fit TRBD2. The CDR3 loop spans 17 amino acids. J gave up 1 base and V 3 bases, and 9 bases lay outside the gene matches. Germline V CDR1 and CDR2: SGDLS, YYNGEE. CDR3 DNA sequence: TGTGCCAGCAGCGCGACCTCGGGAGGAGGGAACACCGGGGAGCTGTTTTTT. It yields the protein CASSATSGGGNTGELFF. Supplemented by reference TRBV9 and TRBJ2-2, the full variable domain reads DSGVTQTPKHLITATGQRVTLRCSPRSGDLSVYWYQQSLDQGLQFLIQYYNGEERAKGNILERFSAQQFPDLHSELNLSSLELGDSALYFCASSATSGGGNTGELFFGEGSRLTVL.

V gene TRBV2 combines with J gene TRBJ1-2; D may be TRBD1 (5 bases). Trimming removed 3 bases at V and 1 base at J, with 12 bases between. This CDR3 has 15 residues. In germline, CDR1 is SNHLY, CDR2 FYNNEI. The CDR3 nucleotides read TGTGCCAGCAGTGAGGGACCGAGGGTTAACTATGGCTACACCTTC. This gives the protein CASSEGPRVNYGYTF.

The count of this clone is one. The chain is built from TRBV27 and TRBJ2-1, with a possible D match to TRBD2 (6 bases). The CDR3 loop spans 13 amino acids. CDR1 and CDR2 from the germline V gene are MNHEY and SMNVEV (reference sequence). Trimming removed 5 bases from V and 8 bases from J, with 13 bases in between. CDR3 protein: CASSGLANDEQFF. DNA of the CDR3: TGTGCCAGCAGTGGTCTAGCGAACGATGAGCAGTTCTTC.

The chain is built from TRBV27 and TRBJ2-3, with TRBD1 identical over 11 bases. CDR1 and CDR2 (germline): MNHEY, SMNVEV (reference sequence). The CDR3 runs to 17 residues. V trimming: 6 bases; J trimming: 4 bases; junction bases outside the gene matches: 12. The CDR3 nucleotides are TGTGCCAGCAGCCGGGACCTCGGACAGGGGGCAGCAGATACGCAGTATTTT. Protein sequence: CASSRDLGQGAADTQYF.

In nucleotides, the CDR3 is TGTGCCTGGACTGTGCTCAGCACTAACTATGGCTACACCTTC. Its protein is CAWTVLSTNYGYTF. This sequence joins TRBV30 and TRBJ1-2; no clear D. With 4 bases removed from V and 0 bases from J, the gap between germline ends came to 12 bases. Germline V lookup: CDR1 GTSNPN, CDR2 SVGIG (reference sequence). The length of the CDR3 is 14 residues.

The chain recombines TRBV7-8 with TRBJ1-5; D uncertain. Germline loops: CDR1 SGHVS, CDR2 FQNEAQ. CDR3 length equals 13 residues. V was clipped by 5 bases and J by 2 bases, with 7 bases between them. The CDR3 DNA reads TGTGCCAGCAGCCTAGAGCGCAATCAGCCCCAGCATTTT. Protein product: CASSLERNQPQHF.

The chain joins TRBV27 to TRBJ1-4; 12 bases fit TRBD1. V lost 6 bases and J lost 4; bases outside the gene matches: 12. The germline gives CDR1 MNHEY, CDR2 SMNVEV (reference sequence). The length of the CDR3 is 18 residues. Here the CDR3 DNA reads TGTGCCAGCAGCCGAGGGACAGGGGGCGCGCTAGGTAATGAAAAACTGTTTTTT. This translates into CASSRGTGGALGNEKLFF.

As concerns this clone: Other DNA sequences within the sample encode an identical CDR3. V usage is TRBV7-8 and J usage is TRBJ1-2; a weak D match, TRBD1 (5 bases). CDR1 is SGHVS and CDR2 is FQNEAQ in the germline V gene. This CDR3 is built from 12 residues. V lost 1 base, J lost 8 bases, and 8 bases lay in between. In nucleotides, the CDR3 is TGTGCCAGCAGCTTAGTTGGGGACGGCTACACCTTC. This encodes CASSLVGDGYTF.

The chain links TRBV29-1 to TRBJ1-4, with D possibly TRBD1 on 6 matching bases. This CDR3 spans 13 amino acids. Trimming removed 7 bases at V and 7 bases at J, with 16 bases between. The germline gives CDR1 SQVTM, CDR2 ANQGSEA. As DNA, the CDR3 is TGCAGCGCCAATGGAGGGGGGGGTGAAAAACTGTTTTTT. Amino acids: CSANGGGGEKLFF.

The rearrangement links TRBV28 to TRBJ1-2; 9 nucleotides line up with TRBD1. CDR1 is MDHEN, CDR2 SYDVKM, per germline. V gave up 4 bases and J gave up 6 bases; unmatched junction bases: 6. The CDR3 sequence is 14 residues long. The CDR3, as DNA: TGTGCCAGCAGTTACCTCGGACAGGGGAATGGCTACACCTTC. Encoded protein: CASSYLGQGNGYTF.

The chain carries TRBV6-1 and TRBJ1-1; a possible D gene is TRBD1 (5 bases). V gave up 7 bases and J gave up 6 bases, with 15 bases separating them. The CDR3 extends over 13 amino acids. In germline, CDR1 is MNHNS, CDR2 SASEGT. The DNA of the CDR3 is TGTGCCAGCATGGGCGGGGGATTTTCTGAAGCTTTCTTT. It yields the protein CASMGGGFSEAFF.

The chain carries TRBV6-5 and TRBJ1-4; D is ambiguous. CDR1 is MNHEY and CDR2 is SVGAGI in the germline V gene. This CDR3 spans 14 amino acids. V gave up 7 bases and J gave up 0 bases, with 9 bases separating them. The CDR3 region is CASKATATNEKLFF. For the CDR3, the DNA is TGTGCCAGCAAGGCTACGGCAACTAATGAAAAACTGTTTTTT.

The CDR3 reads CASDPGGGFGEQFF. CDR3 nucleotides: TGTGCCAGCGATCCGGGGGGGGGCTTCGGTGAGCAGTTCTTC. V is TRBV19 and J is TRBJ2-1, with 8 nucleotides matching TRBD2. Per the germline V gene, CDR1 is LNHDA and CDR2 is SQIVND (reference sequence). CDR3 length: 14 amino acids. V shed 9 bases, J shed 9 bases, and the junction held 13 bases outside the gene matches.

The CDR3 region has the DNA TGTGCCAGCTCGACAGGATCGAACACTGAAGCTTTCTTT. Translation gives CASSTGSNTEAFF. This chain connects TRBV27 to TRBJ1-1, with D tentatively TRBD1 (6 bases). Germline lookup yields CDR1 MNHEY and CDR2 SMNVEV (reference sequence). CDR3 size: 13 residues. The V and J ends lost 8 bases and 1 base respectively, with 11 bases between them.

This rearrangement joins TRBV2 to TRBJ2-2; TRBD2 is a possible D gene (5 bases). The length of the CDR3 is 13 residues. V dropped 2 bases and J dropped 8 bases, with 9 bases sitting between them. The germline V gene has CDR1 SNHLY and CDR2 FYNNEI. This CDR3 is CASSELGAGELFF. The CDR3 bases are TGTGCCAGCAGTGAATTGGGAGCGGGGGAGCTGTTTTTT.